This TCR beta chain was sequenced for a study of patients and donors after allogeneic stem cell transplantation. TCRdb called the RT-PCR reads again in MiXCR, with one record for every CDR3 protein. The sample consists of 65,000 to 80,000 distinct CDR3 sequences, around 27% of them appearing once. The CDR3 consists of 13 residues. The germline CDR1 and CDR2 sequences are SGHTA and FQGNSA. V lost 3 bases and J lost 13; bases outside the gene matches: 8. The receptor comes from a human donor who was either an allogeneic HSCT recipient or a stem cell or donor lymphocyte infusion donor (not recorded which). It is not recorded whose cells these are; they may come from a transplant donor. The chain couples TRBV7-2 to TRBJ2-1; 8 bases are shared with TRBD2. The sequenced sample consisted of blood, either unsorted or a sorted T cell fraction (not recorded which). The CDR3 here is CASSLPEAGVQFF. The DNA of the CDR3 is TGTGCCAGCAGCTTGCCGGAAGCGGGAGTTCAGTTCTTC.